The 5 T cell receptor beta chains below come from one sample, sequenced in a study of CD4 and CD8 cells across lung adenocarcinoma regions. MiXCR was run by TCRdb on the PCR reads, yielding one entry per CDR3 protein. The sample carries 15,000 to 20,000 distinct CDR3 sequences, 50% recorded once. Sequenced input: CD8+ T cells from the margin of a lung tumor. The source of these receptors is a male donor with lung adenocarcinoma. The CD4 and CD8 labels of this study may be unreliable.

The chain is built from TRBV6-1 and TRBJ2-5; no definite D call. Looked up from germline, CDR1 is MNHNS and CDR2 is SASEGT. Between the trimmed V and J ends, which lost 3 bases and 1 base, there was a span of 12 bases. The CDR3 has 15 amino acids. The CDR3 nucleotides read TGTGCCAGCAGTGAGCACGGATTCCCCCAAGAGACCCAGTACTTC. Amino acids: CASSEHGFPQETQYF.

On this clonotype: A junction boundary mismatches the germline segment, possibly from a read error. The chain carries TRBV10-2 and TRBJ2-3; TRBD2 matches 8 bases. The CDR3 extends over 14 amino acids. The V gene's germline CDR1 is WSHSY and CDR2 SAAADI. The CDR3 spells CASRTSGGKDMQYF. The DNA of the CDR3 is TGCGCCAGCAGGACGAGCGGGGGCAAAGACATGCAGTATTTC.

The chain is built from TRBV10-2 and TRBJ2-2; 13 bases align to TRBD2. CDR1 is WSHSY and CDR2 is SAAADI in the germline V gene. This CDR3 region has 16 residues. The V and J ends lost 7 bases and 4 bases, in that order; junction bases with no gene match: 6. For the CDR3, the DNA is TGCGCCAGCAAACTAGCGGGGGGGCTCGTCACCGGGGAGCTGTTTTTT. Protein product: CASKLAGGLVTGELFF.

CDR3 in DNA: TGTGCCAGCAGGGACAGGGGGTTCTTGCAAGAGACCCAGTACTTC. This encodes CASRDRGFLQETQYF. The chain combines TRBV12-3 or TRBV12-4 with TRBJ2-5, with 10 bases that match TRBD1. J gave up 2 bases and V 6 bases, and 6 bases lay outside the gene matches. CDR3 length: 15 residues.

This clonotype has a handful of counts. This sequence joins TRBV6-5 and TRBJ2-5; unclear D gene. The V and J ends lost 0 bases and 7 bases respectively, with 9 bases between them. The germline V gene encodes CDR1 MNHEY and CDR2 SVGAGI. The CDR3 totals 13 residues. In DNA, the CDR3 is TGTGCCAGCAGTTACTCTGGTCGAGGGACCCAGTACTTC. Its translation: CASSYSGRGTQYF.